One and the same sample provided the 31 T cell receptor beta chains below, sequenced in a study of radiotherapy plus CTLA-4 blockade in lung cancer (dated by TCRdb to the late 2010s). The library came from the immunoSEQ multiplex PCR assay. The table was pulled from immuneACCESS by TCRdb, which kept in-frame rearrangements only. Such tables lose some clones; where checked, under half of the loss comes from unresolved V genes, and the rest has no known cause. This sample lists some 96,000 clones; 88% were detected once. The ten largest clones add up to 4.9% of the sample. The sequencing used peripheral blood, collected from a patient treated with radiotherapy plus ipilimumab. Receptors were obtained from a human donor with non-small cell lung cancer that progressed on radiotherapy plus ipilimumab.

The rearrangement joins TRBV28 to TRBJ2-2, with unresolved D. The CDR3 totals 15 residues. Germline V gene lookup returns CDR1 MDHEN and CDR2 SYDVKM. V gave up 5 bases and J gave up 0 bases, with 10 bases separating them. Here the CDR3 reads CASSRTATNTGELFF. CDR3 nucleotides: TGTGCCAGCAGTCGGACGGCTACGAACACCGGGGAGCTGTTTTTT.

The chain employs TRBV9 and TRBJ2-2; no firm D call. This CDR3 has 14 residues. Trimming shortened V by 0 bases and J by 1 base, and 4 bases separated the two germline ends. CDR1 and CDR2 (germline): SGDLS, YYNGEE. Written as DNA, the CDR3 is TGTGCCAGCAGCGTAGACCAGAACACCGGGGAGCTGTTTTTT. Its translation: CASSVDQNTGELFF.

The V and J genes are TRBV7-8 and TRBJ1-3; 7 bases match TRBD1. Germline values: CDR1 SGHVS, CDR2 FQNEAQ. The V and J ends lost 5 bases and 5 bases, in that order; junction bases with no gene match: 3. The CDR3 contains 13 residues. The CDR3 loop is CASSTGVRNTIYF. In DNA, the CDR3 is TGTGCCAGCAGCACAGGGGTTAGAAACACCATATATTTT.

The J gene is TRBJ2-7, the V gene TRBV11-2; 12 bases line up with TRBD2. CDR3 length equals 16 residues. V lost 5 bases, J lost 2 bases, and 7 bases stayed unmatched. Germline V CDR1 and CDR2: SGHAT, FQNNGV. The CDR3 bases are TGTGCCAGCAGCCCCCGACTAGCGGGAGTCCCCTACGAGCAGTACTTC. It codes for CASSPRLAGVPYEQYF.

This clone occurred once. V usage is TRBV25-1 and J usage is TRBJ1-1, with D maybe TRBD1 (5 bases). Germline CDR1 MGHDK, CDR2 SYGVNS. The ends were cut back, 1 base at V and 6 bases at J, with 15 bases in the middle. This CDR3 has 15 residues. CDR3 residues: CASSESAGIGAEAFF. The CDR3 nucleotides are TGTGCCAGCAGTGAATCGGCAGGGATAGGAGCTGAAGCTTTCTTT.

This chain connects TRBV10-2 to TRBJ2-2; D remains ambiguous. Trimming shortened V by 0 bases and J by 0 bases, and 5 bases separated the two germline ends. The CDR3 spans 15 residues. Germline CDR1 and CDR2: WSHSY and SAAADI. This chain's CDR3 is CASSESISNTGELFF. The CDR3 nucleotides are TGCGCCAGCAGTGAGTCGATTTCGAACACCGGGGAGCTGTTTTTT.

The chain is built from TRBV5-6 and TRBJ1-2; 9 nucleotides align to TRBD1. CDR3 size: 14 residues. Germline V gene sequence: CDR1 SGHDT, CDR2 YYEEEE. The J segment lost 3 bases and the V segment lost 3 bases, leaving 3 bases of the junction unmatched. CDR3 in DNA: TGTGCCAGCAGCTCGGGACAGGGCCACTATGGCTACACCTTC. As protein: CASSSGQGHYGYTF.

This clone was seen a single time. V gene TRBV9 combines with J gene TRBJ1-5; weak D call: TRBD1 (6 bases). CDR3 size: 14 residues. CDR1 and CDR2 from the germline V gene are SGDLS and YYNGEE. Trimming pared 2 bases from V and 3 bases from J, leaving 9 bases between. The CDR3 protein is CASSVGQNNQPQHF. The DNA of the CDR3 is TGTGCCAGCAGCGTCGGACAGAACAATCAGCCCCAGCATTTT.

This chain joins TRBV29-1 and TRBJ2-1; no clear D gene. The CDR3 sequence is 17 residues long. The V and J ends lost 0 bases and 6 bases respectively, with 21 bases between them. From germline, CDR1 is SQVTM and CDR2 ANQGSEA. The CDR3 sequence is CSVEDRRSSYVGNEQFF. CDR3 bases: TGCAGCGTTGAAGATCGGCGGTCGTCCTATGTCGGCAATGAGCAGTTCTTC.

This clone was seen once. J is TRBJ2-7 and V is TRBV19, with 9 bases that match TRBD2. The CDR3 consists of 13 residues. From germline, CDR1 is LNHDA and CDR2 SQIVND (reference sequence). The V and J ends lost 6 bases and 6 bases, in that order; junction bases with no gene match: 6. CDR3 DNA: TGTGCCAGTAGCCGGGGACTAGCTGGCGAGCAGTACTTC. It translates to CASSRGLAGEQYF. The full variable domain, rest sourced from reference TRBV19 and TRBJ2-7, is DGGITQSPKYLFRKEGQNVTLSCEQNLNHDAMYWYRQDPGQGLRLIYYSQIVNDFQKGDIAEGYSVSREKKESFPLTVTSAQKNPTAFYLCASSRGLAGEQYFGPGTRLTVT.

This sequence joins TRBV9 and TRBJ2-7; possibly TRBD1 or TRBD2 for D (6 bases each). This CDR3 has 18 amino acids. Germline CDR1 and CDR2: SGDLS and YYNGEE. V lost 3 bases and J lost 5, with 27 bases in between. CDR3 amino acids: CASSGWGASAGGSHEQYF. For the CDR3, the DNA is TGTGCCAGCAGCGGGTGGGGGGCTAGCGCCGGAGGGAGCCACGAGCAGTACTTC. The full variable domain, with the rest looked up from reference TRBV9 and TRBJ2-7, is DSGVTQTPKHLITATGQRVTLRCSPRSGDLSVYWYQQSLDQGLQFLIQYYNGEERAKGNILERFSAQQFPDLHSELNLSSLELGDSALYFCASSGWGASAGGSHEQYFGPGTRLTVT.

The chain has TRBV28 and TRBJ2-5, with 7 bases lining up with TRBD2. CDR1 and CDR2 from the germline V gene are MDHEN and SYDVKM. V dropped 6 bases and J dropped 3; count of bases not matched to a gene: 10. The CDR3 is 15 residues long. The CDR3 coding sequence is TGTGCCAGCAGCCTCGGGCGGCGGGAGAAAGAGACCCAGTACTTC. This sequence encodes CASSLGRREKETQYF.

The chain recombines TRBV5-1 with TRBJ1-2; D not resolved. The V and J ends lost 6 bases and 6 bases respectively, with 27 bases between them. The CDR3 runs 17 residues. CDR1 SGHRS and CDR2 YFSETQ come from the germline V gene. The CDR3: CASTLTWRDTSIDGYTF. The DNA for the CDR3 is TGCGCCAGCACGTTGACCTGGCGAGACACAAGCATCGATGGCTACACCTTC.

The rearrangement uses TRBV12-2 and TRBJ1-2; TRBD1 reflects the table's D call only, with no check against the DNA. TRBV12-2 is reported as a pseudogene. The CDR3 is 15 amino acids. CDR3 sequence reads: CASRSTGQGDYGYTF. The CDR3 region has the DNA TGTGCAAGTCGCTCAACGGGACAGGGCGACTATGGCTACACCTTC.

The chain has TRBV19 and TRBJ2-5, with 10 bases matching TRBD1. The CDR3 has 15 amino acids. The V gene's germline CDR1 is LNHDA and CDR2 SQIVND (reference sequence). The junction had 11 bases not matched to a gene; V was cut back by 8 bases and J by 5 bases. CDR3 residues: CASSPSGTGVETQYF. For the CDR3, the DNA is TGTGCCAGTTCACCATCCGGGACAGGGGTGGAGACCCAGTACTTC.

This sequence joins TRBV6-5 and TRBJ2-7; 8 nucleotides line up with TRBD2. With 2 bases clipped from V and 7 bases from J, the junction kept 7 bases outside the gene matches. The CDR3 is 14 amino acids. CDR1 and CDR2 (germline): MNHEY, SVGAGI. The CDR3 protein is CASSYPGLGREQYF. In nucleotides, the CDR3 is TGTGCCAGCAGTTACCCGGGACTAGGTCGGGAGCAGTACTTC.

This clone has a single count. The CDR3 sequence: CASSPLPGLQTDTQYF. The CDR3 DNA reads as TGTGCCAGCAGTCCCCTACCGGGACTCCAAACAGATACGCAGTATTTT. This sequence joins TRBV27 and TRBJ2-3; TRBD2 might be the D (6 bases). The germline CDR1 and CDR2 sequences are MNHEY and SMNVEV (reference sequence). V was trimmed by 5 bases and J by 3 bases, leaving 18 bases between them. The CDR3 loop spans 16 amino acids.

The chain links TRBV5-4 to TRBJ1-2; 8 nucleotides align to TRBD1. Germline CDR1 and CDR2: SGHNT and YYREEE (reference sequence). J was trimmed by 4 bases and V by 4 bases; bases with no gene match: 6. The CDR3 consists of 14 residues. CDR3 amino acids: CASSTGGFPYGYTF. The DNA for the CDR3 is TGTGCCAGCAGCACAGGGGGATTTCCCTATGGCTACACCTTC.

The chain joins TRBV5-1 to TRBJ2-3; TRBD1 aligns across 9 bases. The CDR3 is 16 residues long. J was trimmed by 3 bases and V by 4 bases; bases with no gene match: 9. Germline values: CDR1 SGHRS, CDR2 YFSETQ. CDR3 sequence (DNA): TGCGCCAGCAGCCTAGTTACAGGGGGCGCAACAGATACGCAGTATTTT. It codes for CASSLVTGGATDTQYF. The whole variable domain, filled in from reference TRBV5-1 and TRBJ2-3, reads KAGVTQTPRYLIKTRGQQVTLSCSPISGHRSVSWYQQTPGQGLQFLFEYFSETQRNKGNFPGRFSGRQFSNSRSEMNVSTLELGDSALYLCASSLVTGGATDTQYFGPGTRLTVL.

The chain has TRBV27 and TRBJ1-2, with unresolved D. The length of the CDR3 is 15 residues. In germline, CDR1 is MNHEY, CDR2 SMNVEV (reference sequence). V was clipped by 4 bases and J by 0 bases, with 12 bases between them. This CDR3 reads CASSSDTSANYGYTF. The CDR3 bases are TGTGCCAGCAGTTCCGACACCTCCGCTAACTATGGCTACACCTTC.

The gene calls are TRBV6-5 and TRBJ1-1; D is possibly TRBD1 (5 bases). The CDR3 contains 14 residues. V lost 6 bases to trimming and J lost 6 bases, with 17 bases between them. CDR1 is MNHEY, CDR2 SVGAGI, per germline. In nucleotides, the CDR3 is TGTGCCAGCAGCGCAGATGGCAGGGTTCCTGAAGCTTTCTTT. Its protein is CASSADGRVPEAFF.

The genes are TRBV19 and TRBJ2-2; D ambiguous. In germline, CDR1 is LNHDA, CDR2 SQIVND (reference sequence). V was trimmed by 1 base and J by 3 bases, leaving 12 bases between them. There are 16 residues in the CDR3. The CDR3 is CASSIGALGYTGELFF. CDR3 coding DNA: TGTGCCAGTAGTATAGGTGCCTTAGGTTACACCGGGGAGCTGTTTTTT.

The rearrangement links TRBV5-1 to TRBJ2-5; D remains unclear. This CDR3 spans 14 amino acids. Germline loops: CDR1 SGHRS, CDR2 YFSETQ. V lost 4 bases and J lost 1, with 11 bases in between. The CDR3 DNA follows: TGCGCCAGCAGCACCCGAGCGTCCCAAGAGACCCAGTACTTC. It codes for CASSTRASQETQYF. Full variable domain (rest looked up from reference TRBV5-1 and TRBJ2-5): KAGVTQTPRYLIKTRGQQVTLSCSPISGHRSVSWYQQTPGQGLQFLFEYFSETQRNKGNFPGRFSGRQFSNSRSEMNVSTLELGDSALYLCASSTRASQETQYFGPGTRLLVL.

This clone has only one observation. The genes are TRBV4-1 and TRBJ2-5; TRBD2 agrees at 9 bases. V gave up 0 bases and J gave up 0 bases; unmatched junction bases: 8. This CDR3 spans 18 amino acids. Germline CDR1 reads MGHRA; CDR2 reads YSYEKL. As DNA, the CDR3 is TGCGCCAGCAGCCAAGATCAGTCGATAGCGGGGGACCAAGAGACCCAGTACTTC. It codes for CASSQDQSIAGDQETQYF.

This sequence joins TRBV30 and TRBJ1-2, with 8 bases lining up with TRBD1. The trim removed 7 bases at V and 4 bases at J, leaving 5 bases unmatched. This CDR3 is built from 12 residues. Germline V gene sequence: CDR1 GTSNPN, CDR2 SVGIG (reference sequence). The CDR3 DNA sequence: TGTGCCTCCCCAGGACAGGGCTATGGCTACACCTTC. Its translation: CASPGQGYGYTF.

V usage is TRBV29-1 and J usage is TRBJ2-7; D is perhaps TRBD1 (7 bases). V was trimmed by 7 bases and J by 6 bases, leaving 19 bases between them. CDR3 length equals 13 residues. The germline CDR1 and CDR2 sequences are SQVTM and ANQGSEA. CDR3 sequence reads: CSAESGGPGEQYF. Written as DNA, the CDR3 is TGCAGCGCCGAGTCAGGGGGGCCTGGCGAGCAGTACTTC.

This clone has only one observation. The chain uses TRBV7-6 and TRBJ2-1, with D unresolved. V lost 0 bases and J lost 6, with 12 bases in between. The CDR3 runs to 15 residues. Germline CDR1 SGHVS, CDR2 FNYEAQ. The CDR3 DNA follows: TGTGCCAGCAGCTTAGCCCCCTTCAGCGCCAATGAGCAGTTCTTC. This encodes CASSLAPFSANEQFF.

CDR3 in DNA: TGTGCCAGCAGTGCCGACTTGCCCTCCTACAATGAGCAGTTCTTC. Its translation is CASSADLPSYNEQFF. The chain uses TRBV6-1 and TRBJ2-1; D is undetermined. Germline-derived CDR1 and CDR2 are MNHNS and SASEGT. The CDR3 spans 15 residues. V was shortened by 4 bases and J by 0 bases, with 10 bases between the two germline ends.

The chain employs TRBV14 and TRBJ2-1; 11 bases match TRBD2. Trimming at V came to 4 bases and at J to 3 bases, leaving 5 bases not matched to a gene. The CDR3 has 16 amino acids. CDR1 and CDR2 (germline): SGHDN, FVKESK. The CDR3 nucleotides read TGTGCCAGCAGCCTCCTACTAGCGGGAGTCTACAATGAGCAGTTCTTC. This translates into CASSLLLAGVYNEQFF. The full variable domain, in which reference TRBV14 and TRBJ2-1 provide the parts outside the CDR3, is EAGVTQFPSHSVIEKGQTVTLRCDPISGHDNLYWYRRVMGKEIKFLLHFVKESKQDESGMPNNRFLAERTGGTYSTLKVQPAELEDSGVYFCASSLLLAGVYNEQFFGPGTRLTVL.

The V gene is TRBV7-2, the J gene TRBJ2-1; no definite D call. CDR3 length equals 13 residues. V was clipped by 2 bases and J by 9 bases, with 11 bases between them. Germline lookup yields CDR1 SGHTA and CDR2 FQGNSA. The DNA of the CDR3 is TGTGCCAGCAGCTTAAAATCCACGGTTGAGCAGTTCTTC. Translated, it gives CASSLKSTVEQFF.

The chain uses TRBV30 and TRBJ2-1; a weak D match, TRBD1 (6 bases). Germline-derived CDR1 and CDR2 are GTSNPN and SVGIG (reference sequence). This CDR3 comprises 10 residues. Trimming took off 5 bases at V and 9 bases at J, with 8 bases between the two ends. CDR3 DNA sequence: TGTGCCTGGCAAGGGGGTGAGCAGTTCTTC. Its translation is CAWQGGEQFF.